What follows describes a single TCR beta chain. What it binds is not known. The germline V gene has CDR1 LNHNV and CDR2 YYDKDF (reference sequence). The CDR3 runs 15 residues. With V trimmed by 1 base and J by 6 bases, 3 bases remained unmatched. TCRdb itself ran the RACE reads through MiXCR, one entry per CDR3 protein. The profile shows about 49,000 distinct CDR3 sequences, 9.3% of them singletons. Time point here: patch test 1, 2 weeks after DPC sensitization. Treatment given: therapeutic diphenylcyclopropenone sensitization with weekly scalp DPC. These data are taken from a study of human T cells and chemical hapten exposure. Findings and limits, study-wide: Clustering by CDR3 similarity yielded significantly more large clusters from expanded TCRs than controls.

The specimen comprised whole blood, sampled in connection with sensitization to the hapten diphenylcyclopropenone (DPC). The sequence was collected from a woman between 45 and 60 years old with alopecia areata. Some clones in this sample may be carry-over from other donors' samples. This chain connects TRBV15 to TRBJ1-6, with 7 bases identical to TRBD1. As DNA, the CDR3 is TGTGCCACCAGCAGAGCGCACAGGGGTAATTCACCCCTCCACTTT. Its protein is CATSRAHRGNSPLHF.